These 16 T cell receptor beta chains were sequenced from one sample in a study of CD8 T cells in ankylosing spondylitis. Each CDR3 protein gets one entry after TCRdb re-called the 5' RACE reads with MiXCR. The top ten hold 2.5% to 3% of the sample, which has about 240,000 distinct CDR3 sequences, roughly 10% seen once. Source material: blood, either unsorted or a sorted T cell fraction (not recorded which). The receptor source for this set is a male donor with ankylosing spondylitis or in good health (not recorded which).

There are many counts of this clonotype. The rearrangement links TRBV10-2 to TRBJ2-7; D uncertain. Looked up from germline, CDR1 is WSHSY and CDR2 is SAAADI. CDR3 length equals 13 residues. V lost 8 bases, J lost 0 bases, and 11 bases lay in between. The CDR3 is CASCFSSSYEQYF. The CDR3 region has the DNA TGCGCCAGCTGTTTCTCAAGCTCCTACGAGCAGTACTTC.

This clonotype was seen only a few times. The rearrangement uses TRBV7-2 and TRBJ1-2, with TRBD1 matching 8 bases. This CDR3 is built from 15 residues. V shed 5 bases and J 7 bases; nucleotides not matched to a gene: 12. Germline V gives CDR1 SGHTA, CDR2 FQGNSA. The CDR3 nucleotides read TGTGCCAGCAGCCCTGGGGACAGGAACTTTGGTGGCTACACCTTC. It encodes CASSPGDRNFGGYTF.

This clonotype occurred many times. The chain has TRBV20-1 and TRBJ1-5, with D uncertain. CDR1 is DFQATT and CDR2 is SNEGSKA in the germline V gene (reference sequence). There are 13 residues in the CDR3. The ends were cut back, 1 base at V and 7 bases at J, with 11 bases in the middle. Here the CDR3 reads CSARVMAGQPQHF. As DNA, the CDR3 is TGCAGTGCTAGAGTAATGGCTGGACAGCCCCAGCATTTT.

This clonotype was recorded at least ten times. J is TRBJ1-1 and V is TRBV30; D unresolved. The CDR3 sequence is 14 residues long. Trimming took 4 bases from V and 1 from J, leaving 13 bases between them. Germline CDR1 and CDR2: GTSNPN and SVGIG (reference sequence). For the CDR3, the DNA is TGTGCCTGGACCAAGGGCGGTAGGAACACTGAAGCTTTCTTT. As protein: CAWTKGGRNTEAFF.

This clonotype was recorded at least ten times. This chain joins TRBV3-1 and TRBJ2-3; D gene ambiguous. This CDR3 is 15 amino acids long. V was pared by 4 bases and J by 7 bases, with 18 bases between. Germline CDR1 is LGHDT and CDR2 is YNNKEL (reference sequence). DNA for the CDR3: TGTGCCAGCAGCCCCTCCCCAAGCCAAGGGTATACGCAGTATTTT. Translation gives CASSPSPSQGYTQYF.

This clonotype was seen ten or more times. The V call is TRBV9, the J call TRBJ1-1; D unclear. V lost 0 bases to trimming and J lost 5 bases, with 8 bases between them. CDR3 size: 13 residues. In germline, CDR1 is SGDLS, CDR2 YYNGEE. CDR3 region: CASSVAGKTEAFF. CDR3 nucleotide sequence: TGTGCCAGCAGCGTAGCGGGAAAAACTGAAGCTTTCTTT. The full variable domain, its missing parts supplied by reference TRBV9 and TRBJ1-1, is DSGVTQTPKHLITATGQRVTLRCSPRSGDLSVYWYQQSLDQGLQFLIQYYNGEERAKGNILERFSAQQFPDLHSELNLSSLELGDSALYFCASSVAGKTEAFFGQGTRLTVV.

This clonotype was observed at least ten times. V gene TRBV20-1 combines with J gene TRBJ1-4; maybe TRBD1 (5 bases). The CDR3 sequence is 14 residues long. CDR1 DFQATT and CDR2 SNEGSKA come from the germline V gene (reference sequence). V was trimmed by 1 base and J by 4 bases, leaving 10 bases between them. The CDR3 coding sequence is TGCAGTGCTAGAGTGGGGGGGTTTAATGAAAAACTGTTTTTT. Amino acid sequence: CSARVGGFNEKLFF.

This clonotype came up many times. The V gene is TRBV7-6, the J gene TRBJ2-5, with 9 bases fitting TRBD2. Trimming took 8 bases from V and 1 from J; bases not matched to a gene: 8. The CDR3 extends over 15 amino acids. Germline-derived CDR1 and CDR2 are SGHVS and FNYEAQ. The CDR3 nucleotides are TGTGCCAGCTGCCGACTAGCGGCCTGCCAAGAGACCCAGTACTTC. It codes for CASCRLAACQETQYF.

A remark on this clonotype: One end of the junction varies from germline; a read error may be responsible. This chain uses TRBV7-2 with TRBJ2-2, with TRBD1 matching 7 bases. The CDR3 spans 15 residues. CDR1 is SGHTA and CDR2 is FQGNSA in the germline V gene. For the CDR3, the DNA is TGTGTCAGCAGCCCAGACAGGGTAAACACCGGGGAGCTGTTTTTT. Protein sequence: CVSSPDRVNTGELFF.

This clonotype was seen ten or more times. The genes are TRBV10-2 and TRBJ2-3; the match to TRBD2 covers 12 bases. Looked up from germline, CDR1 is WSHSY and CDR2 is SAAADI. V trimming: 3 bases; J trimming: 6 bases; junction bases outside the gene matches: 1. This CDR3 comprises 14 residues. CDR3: CASSELAGGDTQYF. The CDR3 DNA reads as TGCGCCAGCAGTGAACTAGCGGGGGGTGATACGCAGTATTTT.

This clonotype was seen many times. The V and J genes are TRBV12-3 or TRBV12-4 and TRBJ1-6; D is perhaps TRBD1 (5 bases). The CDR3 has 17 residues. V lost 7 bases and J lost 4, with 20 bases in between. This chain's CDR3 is CASTSGDGGNYNSPLHF. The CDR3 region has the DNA TGTGCCAGCACCTCGGGGGATGGGGGGAATTATAATTCACCCCTCCACTTT.

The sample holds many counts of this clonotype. The CDR3 loop reads CATSSGPGVYGTQYF. The CDR3 DNA reads TGTGCCACCAGCAGCGGACCCGGGGTGTATGGGACCCAGTACTTC. This chain links TRBV15 with TRBJ2-5; D is perhaps TRBD2 (5 bases). The CDR3 sequence is 15 residues long. V lost 3 bases and J 7 bases, leaving 18 bases between the germline ends. Germline-derived CDR1 and CDR2 are LNHNV and YYDKDF (reference sequence).

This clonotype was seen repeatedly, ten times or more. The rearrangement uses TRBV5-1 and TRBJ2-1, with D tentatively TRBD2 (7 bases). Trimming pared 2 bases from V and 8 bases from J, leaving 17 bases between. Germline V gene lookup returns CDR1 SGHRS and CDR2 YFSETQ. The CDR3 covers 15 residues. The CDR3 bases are TGCGCCAGCAGCTTAATAGGGGGGGCCAGGTATGAGCAGTTCTTC. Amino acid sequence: CASSLIGGARYEQFF.

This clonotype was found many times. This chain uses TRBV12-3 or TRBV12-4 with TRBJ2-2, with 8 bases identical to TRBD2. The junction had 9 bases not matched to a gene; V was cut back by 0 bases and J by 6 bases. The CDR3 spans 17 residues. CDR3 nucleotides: TGTGCCAGCAGTTTAGCGCTCGGACTAGCTGGCGCCGGGGAGCTGTTTTTT. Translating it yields CASSLALGLAGAGELFF.

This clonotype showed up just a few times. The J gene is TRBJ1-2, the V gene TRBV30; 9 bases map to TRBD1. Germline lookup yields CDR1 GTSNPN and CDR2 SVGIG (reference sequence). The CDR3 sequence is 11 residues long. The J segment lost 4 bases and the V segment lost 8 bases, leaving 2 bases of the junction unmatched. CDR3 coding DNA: TGTGCCGGACAGGGGAGCTATGGCTACACCTTC. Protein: CAGQGSYGYTF.

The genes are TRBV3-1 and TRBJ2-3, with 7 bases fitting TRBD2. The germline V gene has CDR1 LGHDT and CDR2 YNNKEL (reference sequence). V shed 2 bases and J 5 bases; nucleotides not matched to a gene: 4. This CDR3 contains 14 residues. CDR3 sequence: CASSQSPGGDTQYF. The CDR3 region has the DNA TGTGCCAGCAGCCAAAGCCCGGGGGGAGATACGCAGTATTTT.